The sequence of this T cell receptor beta chain was determined in a study of cytomegalovirus exposure and HLA in healthy donors. Whole-study results and caveats: Exclusion as indistinguishable affected some V segments, including TRBV6-2 and TRBV6-3. A few of the chains that were CMV-associated were confirmed in vitro to be specific for CMV antigens.

The PCR had 60 Vbeta and 13 Jbeta primers. Libraries were prepared by immunoSEQ multiplex PCR; TCRdb keeps only in-frame clonotypes and omits some of them. The sample carries 130,000 or so clones, over 60% recorded once. Germline lookup yields CDR1 SGHDT and CDR2 YYEEEE. The CDR3 has 15 residues. V lost 3 bases and J lost 2, with 12 bases in between. About this clone itself: Its antigen remains unidentified.

The material sequenced was PBMCs. The clonotype originates from a male donor in good health and CMV-seropositive. The chain links TRBV5-6 to TRBJ1-5, with no clear D. The CDR3 sequence is CASSSLVAGNQPQHF. The CDR3 nucleotides read TGTGCCAGCAGCTCCCTAGTGGCAGGCAATCAGCCCCAGCATTTT.